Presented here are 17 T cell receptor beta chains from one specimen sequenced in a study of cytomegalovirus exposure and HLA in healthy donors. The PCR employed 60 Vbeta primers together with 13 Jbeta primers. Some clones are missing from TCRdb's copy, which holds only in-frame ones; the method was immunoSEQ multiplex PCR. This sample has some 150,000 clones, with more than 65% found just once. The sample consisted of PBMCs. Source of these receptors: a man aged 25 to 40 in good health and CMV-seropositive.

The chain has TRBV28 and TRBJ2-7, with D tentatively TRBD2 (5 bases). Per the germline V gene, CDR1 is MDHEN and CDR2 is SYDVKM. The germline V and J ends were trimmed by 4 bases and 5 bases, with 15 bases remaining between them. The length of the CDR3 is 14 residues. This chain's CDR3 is CASSSPGITHEQYF. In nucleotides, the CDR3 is TGTGCCAGCAGTTCTCCCGGGATTACCCACGAGCAGTACTTC. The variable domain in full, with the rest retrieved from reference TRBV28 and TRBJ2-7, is DVKVTQSSRYLVKRTGEKVFLECVQDMDHENMFWYRQDPGLGLRLIYFSYDVKMKEKGDIPEGYSVSREKKERFSLILESASTNQTSMYLCASSSPGITHEQYFGPGTRLTVT.

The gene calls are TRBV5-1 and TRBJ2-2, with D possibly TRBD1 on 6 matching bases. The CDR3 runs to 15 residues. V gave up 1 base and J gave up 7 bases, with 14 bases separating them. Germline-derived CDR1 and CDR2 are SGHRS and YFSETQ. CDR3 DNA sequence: TGCGCCAGCAGCTTGAGGGACACCTGGTACGGGGAGCTGTTTTTT. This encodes CASSLRDTWYGELFF. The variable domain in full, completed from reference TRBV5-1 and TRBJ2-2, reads KAGVTQTPRYLIKTRGQQVTLSCSPISGHRSVSWYQQTPGQGLQFLFEYFSETQRNKGNFPGRFSGRQFSNSRSEMNVSTLELGDSALYLCASSLRDTWYGELFFGEGSRLTVL.

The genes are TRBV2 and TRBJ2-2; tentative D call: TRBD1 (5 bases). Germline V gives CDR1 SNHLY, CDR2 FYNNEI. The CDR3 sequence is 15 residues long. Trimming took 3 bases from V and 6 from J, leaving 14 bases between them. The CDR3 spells CASSEVQGIAGELFF. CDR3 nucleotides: TGTGCCAGCAGTGAGGTCCAGGGAATCGCCGGGGAGCTGTTTTTT.

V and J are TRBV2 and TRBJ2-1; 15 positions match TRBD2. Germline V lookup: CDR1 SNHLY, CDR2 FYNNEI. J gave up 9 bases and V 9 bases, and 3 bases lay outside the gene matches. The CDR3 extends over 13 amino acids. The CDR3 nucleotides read TGTGCCAGAACGGGACTAGCGGGGGGTGAGCAGTTCTTC. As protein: CARTGLAGGEQFF.

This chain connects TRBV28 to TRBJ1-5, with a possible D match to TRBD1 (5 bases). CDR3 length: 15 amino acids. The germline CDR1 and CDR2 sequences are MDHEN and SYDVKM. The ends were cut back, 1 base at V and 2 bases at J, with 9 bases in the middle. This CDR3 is CASSLFLQGNQPQHF. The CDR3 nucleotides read TGTGCCAGCAGTTTATTCTTACAGGGCAATCAGCCCCAGCATTTT.

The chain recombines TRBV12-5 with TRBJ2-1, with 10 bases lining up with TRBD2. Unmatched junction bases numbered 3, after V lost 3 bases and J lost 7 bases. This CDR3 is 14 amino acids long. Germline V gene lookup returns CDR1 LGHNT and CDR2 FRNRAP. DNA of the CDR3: TGTGCTAGTGGTTTAGCGGGACTAGCGAATGAGCAGTTCTTC. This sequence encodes CASGLAGLANEQFF.

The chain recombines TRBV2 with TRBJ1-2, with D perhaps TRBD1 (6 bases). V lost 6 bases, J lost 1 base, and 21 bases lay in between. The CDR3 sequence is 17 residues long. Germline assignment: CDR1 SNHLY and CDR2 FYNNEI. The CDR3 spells CASSLLWTEAVNYGYTF. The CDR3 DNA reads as TGTGCCAGCAGCCTCTTGTGGACAGAAGCAGTTAACTATGGCTACACCTTC.

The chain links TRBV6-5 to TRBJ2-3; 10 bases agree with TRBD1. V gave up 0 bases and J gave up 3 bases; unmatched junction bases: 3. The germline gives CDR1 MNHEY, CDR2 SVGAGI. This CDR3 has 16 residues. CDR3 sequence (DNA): TGTGCCAGCAGTTACTCGGGACAGGGGTTGACAGATACGCAGTATTTT. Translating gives CASSYSGQGLTDTQYF.

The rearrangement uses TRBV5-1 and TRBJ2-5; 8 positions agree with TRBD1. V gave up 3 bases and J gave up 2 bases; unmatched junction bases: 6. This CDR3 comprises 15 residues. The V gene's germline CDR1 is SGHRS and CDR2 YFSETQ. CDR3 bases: TGCGCCAGCAGCTGGGGACAGGCCGATCAAGAGACCCAGTACTTC. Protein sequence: CASSWGQADQETQYF. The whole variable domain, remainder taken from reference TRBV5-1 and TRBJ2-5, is KAGVTQTPRYLIKTRGQQVTLSCSPISGHRSVSWYQQTPGQGLQFLFEYFSETQRNKGNFPGRFSGRQFSNSRSEMNVSTLELGDSALYLCASSWGQADQETQYFGPGTRLLVL.

CDR3 in DNA: TGTGCCAGCAGTTTATACTTGTCGACTAGCGGGAGGTACGAGCAGTACTTC. Translated, it gives CASSLYLSTSGRYEQYF. V and J are TRBV28 and TRBJ2-7; 13 positions agree with TRBD2. With 1 base clipped from V and 4 bases from J, the junction kept 7 bases outside the gene matches. CDR3 length: 17 residues. The germline V gene has CDR1 MDHEN and CDR2 SYDVKM.

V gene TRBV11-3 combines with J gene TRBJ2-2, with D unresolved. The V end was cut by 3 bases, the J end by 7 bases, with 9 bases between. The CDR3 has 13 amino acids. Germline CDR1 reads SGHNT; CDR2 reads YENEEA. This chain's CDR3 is CASSLERGGELFF. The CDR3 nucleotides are TGTGCCAGCAGCTTGGAGCGTGGCGGGGAGCTGTTTTTT.

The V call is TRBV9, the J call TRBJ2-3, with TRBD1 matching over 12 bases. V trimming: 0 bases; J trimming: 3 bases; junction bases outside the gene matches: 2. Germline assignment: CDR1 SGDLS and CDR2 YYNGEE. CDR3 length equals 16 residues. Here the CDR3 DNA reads TGTGCCAGCAGCGTAGTGGGACAGGGGGCTACAGATACGCAGTATTTT. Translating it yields CASSVVGQGATDTQYF.

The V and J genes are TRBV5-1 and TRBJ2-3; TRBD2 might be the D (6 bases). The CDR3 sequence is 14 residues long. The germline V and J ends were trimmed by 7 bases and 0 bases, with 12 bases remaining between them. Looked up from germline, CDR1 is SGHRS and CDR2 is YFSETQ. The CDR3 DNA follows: TGCGCCAGCGGAGGGGCGTTCAGCACAGATACGCAGTATTTT. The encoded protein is CASGGAFSTDTQYF.

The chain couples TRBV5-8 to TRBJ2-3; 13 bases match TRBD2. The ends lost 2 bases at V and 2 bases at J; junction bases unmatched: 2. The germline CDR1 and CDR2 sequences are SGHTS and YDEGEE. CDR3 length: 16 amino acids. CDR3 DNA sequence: TGTGCCAGCAGCTTCGGGACTAGCGGGGCCACAGATACGCAGTATTTT. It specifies CASSFGTSGATDTQYF. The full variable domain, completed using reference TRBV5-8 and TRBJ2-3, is EAGVTQSPTHLIKTRGQQATLRCSPISGHTSVYWYQQALGLGLQFLLWYDEGEERNRGNFPPRFSGRQFPNYSSELNVNALELEDSALYLCASSFGTSGATDTQYFGPGTRLTVL.

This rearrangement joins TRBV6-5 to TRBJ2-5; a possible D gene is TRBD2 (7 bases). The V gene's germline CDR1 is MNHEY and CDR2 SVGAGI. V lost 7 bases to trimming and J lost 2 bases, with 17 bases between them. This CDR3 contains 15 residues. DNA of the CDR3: TGTGCCAGCAATCACGGGGGGCGGAGACAAGAGACCCAGTACTTC. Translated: CASNHGGRRQETQYF.

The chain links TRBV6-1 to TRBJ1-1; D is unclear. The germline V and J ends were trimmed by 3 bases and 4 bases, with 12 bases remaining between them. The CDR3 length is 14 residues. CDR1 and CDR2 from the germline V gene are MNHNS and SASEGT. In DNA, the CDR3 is TGTGCCAGCAGTGACAAGCCTTGGAGCACTGAAGCTTTCTTT. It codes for CASSDKPWSTEAFF.

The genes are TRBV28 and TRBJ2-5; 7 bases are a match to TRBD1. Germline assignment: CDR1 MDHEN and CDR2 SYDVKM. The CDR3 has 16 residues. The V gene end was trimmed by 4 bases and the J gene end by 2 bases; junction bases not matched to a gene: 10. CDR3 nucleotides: TGTGCCAGCAGTTCTCTTGGAACAGGGGCGCAAGAGACCCAGTACTTC. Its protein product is CASSSLGTGAQETQYF.